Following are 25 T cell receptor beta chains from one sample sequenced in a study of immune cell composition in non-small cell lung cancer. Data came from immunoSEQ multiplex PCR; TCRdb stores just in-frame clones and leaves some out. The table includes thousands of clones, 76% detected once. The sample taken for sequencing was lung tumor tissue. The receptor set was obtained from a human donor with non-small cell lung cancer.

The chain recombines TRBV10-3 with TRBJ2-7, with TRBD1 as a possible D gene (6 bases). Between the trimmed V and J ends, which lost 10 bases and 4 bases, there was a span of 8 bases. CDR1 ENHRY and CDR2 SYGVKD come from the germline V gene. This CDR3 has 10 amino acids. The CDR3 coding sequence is TGTGCCACAGGGGAGTACGAGCAGTACTTC. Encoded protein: CATGEYEQYF.

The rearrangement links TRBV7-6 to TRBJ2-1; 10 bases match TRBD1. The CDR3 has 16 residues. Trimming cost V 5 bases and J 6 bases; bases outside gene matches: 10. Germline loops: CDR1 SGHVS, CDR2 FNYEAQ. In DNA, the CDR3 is TGTGCCAGCAGCGCTCGACAGGGGGCCTTTGGCAATGAGCAGTTCTTC. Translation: CASSARQGAFGNEQFF.

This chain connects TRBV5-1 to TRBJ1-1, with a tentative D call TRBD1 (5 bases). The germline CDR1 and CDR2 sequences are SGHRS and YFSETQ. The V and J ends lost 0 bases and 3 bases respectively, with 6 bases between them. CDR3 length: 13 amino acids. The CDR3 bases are TGCGCCAGCAGCTTGGGGGGGGACACTGAAGCTTTCTTT. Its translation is CASSLGGDTEAFF. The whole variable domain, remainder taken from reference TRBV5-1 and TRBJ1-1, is KAGVTQTPRYLIKTRGQQVTLSCSPISGHRSVSWYQQTPGQGLQFLFEYFSETQRNKGNFPGRFSGRQFSNSRSEMNVSTLELGDSALYLCASSLGGDTEAFFGQGTRLTVV.

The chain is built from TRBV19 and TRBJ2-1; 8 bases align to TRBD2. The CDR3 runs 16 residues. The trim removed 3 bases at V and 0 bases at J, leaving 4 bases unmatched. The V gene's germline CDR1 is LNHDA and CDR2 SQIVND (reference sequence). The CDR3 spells CASSISGGSSYNEQFF. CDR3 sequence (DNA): TGTGCCAGTAGTATTTCGGGGGGGAGCTCCTACAATGAGCAGTTCTTC. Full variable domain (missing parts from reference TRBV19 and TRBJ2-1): DGGITQSPKYLFRKEGQNVTLSCEQNLNHDAMYWYRQDPGQGLRLIYYSQIVNDFQKGDIAEGYSVSREKKESFPLTVTSAQKNPTAFYLCASSISGGSSYNEQFFGPGTRLTVL.

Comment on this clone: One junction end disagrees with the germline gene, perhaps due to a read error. The CDR3, as DNA: TGTGTCAGCAGTGACTCCAAAGGGGCACGTGAGCAGTTCTTC. Its protein product is CVSSDSKGAREQFF. The chain couples TRBV25-1 to TRBJ2-1; a possible D gene is TRBD1 (5 bases). Germline V gives CDR1 MGHDK, CDR2 SYGVNS. The CDR3 covers 14 residues.

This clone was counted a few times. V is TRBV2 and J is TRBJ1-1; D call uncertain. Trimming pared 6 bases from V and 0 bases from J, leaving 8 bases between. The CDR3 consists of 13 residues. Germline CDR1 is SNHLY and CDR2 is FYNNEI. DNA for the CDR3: TGTGCCAGCAGGGACTACTTGAACACTGAAGCTTTCTTT. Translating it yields CASRDYLNTEAFF.

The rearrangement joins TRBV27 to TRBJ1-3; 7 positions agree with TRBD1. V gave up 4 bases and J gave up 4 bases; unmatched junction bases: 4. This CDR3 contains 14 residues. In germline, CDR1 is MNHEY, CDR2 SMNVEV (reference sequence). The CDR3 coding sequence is TGTGCCAGCAGTTCGGGGACAGTCGGAAACACCATATATTTT. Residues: CASSSGTVGNTIYF.

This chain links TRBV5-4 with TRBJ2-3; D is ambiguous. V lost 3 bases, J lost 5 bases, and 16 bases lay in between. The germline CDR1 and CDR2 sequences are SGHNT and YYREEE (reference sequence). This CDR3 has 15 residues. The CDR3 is CASSWVYDQEDTQYF. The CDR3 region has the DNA TGTGCCAGCAGCTGGGTATACGACCAGGAAGATACGCAGTATTTT. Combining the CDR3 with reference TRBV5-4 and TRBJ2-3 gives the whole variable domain ETGVTQSPTHLIKTRGQQVTLRCSSQSGHNTVSWYQQALGQGPQFIFQYYREEENGRGNFPPRFSGLQFPNYSSELNVNALELDDSALYLCASSWVYDQEDTQYFGPGTRLTVL.

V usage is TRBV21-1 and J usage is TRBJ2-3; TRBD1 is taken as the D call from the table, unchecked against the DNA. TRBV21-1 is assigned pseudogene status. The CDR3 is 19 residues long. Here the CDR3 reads CASSKSEGGGQVFTDTQYF. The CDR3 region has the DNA TGTGCCAGCAGCAAATCGGAGGGTGGGGGACAGGTCTTCACAGATACGCAGTATTTT.

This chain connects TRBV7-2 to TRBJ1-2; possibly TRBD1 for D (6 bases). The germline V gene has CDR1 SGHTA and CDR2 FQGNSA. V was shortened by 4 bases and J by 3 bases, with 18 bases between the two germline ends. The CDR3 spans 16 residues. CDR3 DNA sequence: TGTGCCAGCAGCTATCTCGGGGCGGGGGCAGACTATGGCTACACCTTC. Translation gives CASSYLGAGADYGYTF.

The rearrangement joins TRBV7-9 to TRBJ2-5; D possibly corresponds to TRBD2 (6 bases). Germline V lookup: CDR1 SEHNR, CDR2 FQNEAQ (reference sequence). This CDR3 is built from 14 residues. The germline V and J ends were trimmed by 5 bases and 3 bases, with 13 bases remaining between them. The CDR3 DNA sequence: TGTGCCAGCAGCCTTGCGGGGTCGGAAGAGACCCAGTACTTC. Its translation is CASSLAGSEETQYF.

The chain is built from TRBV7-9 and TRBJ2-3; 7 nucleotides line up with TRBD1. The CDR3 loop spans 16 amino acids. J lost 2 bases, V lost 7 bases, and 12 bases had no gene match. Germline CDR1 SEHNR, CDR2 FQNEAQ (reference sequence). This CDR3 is CASTPRGQLATDTQYF. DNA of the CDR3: TGTGCCAGCACCCCTAGGGGGCAGTTAGCCACAGATACGCAGTATTTT.

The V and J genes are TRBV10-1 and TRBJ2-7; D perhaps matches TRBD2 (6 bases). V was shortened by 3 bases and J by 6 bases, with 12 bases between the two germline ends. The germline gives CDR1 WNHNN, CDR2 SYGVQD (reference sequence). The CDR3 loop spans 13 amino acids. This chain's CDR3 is CASSDGGTLEQYF. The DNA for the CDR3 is TGCGCCAGCAGTGACGGCGGGACCCTCGAGCAGTACTTC.

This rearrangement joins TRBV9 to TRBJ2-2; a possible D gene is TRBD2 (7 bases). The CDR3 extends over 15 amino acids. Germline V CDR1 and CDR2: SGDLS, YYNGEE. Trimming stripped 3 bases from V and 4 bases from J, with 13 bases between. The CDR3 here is CASSEGGGSTGELFF. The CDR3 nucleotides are TGTGCCAGCAGCGAGGGGGGGGGCTCCACCGGGGAGCTGTTTTTT.

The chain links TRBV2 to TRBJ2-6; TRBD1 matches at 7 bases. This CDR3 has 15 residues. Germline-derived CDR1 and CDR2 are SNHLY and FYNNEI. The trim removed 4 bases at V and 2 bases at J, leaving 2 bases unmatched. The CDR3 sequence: CASSGGGAGANVLTF. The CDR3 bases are TGTGCCAGCAGTGGAGGGGGCGCTGGGGCCAACGTCCTGACTTTC.

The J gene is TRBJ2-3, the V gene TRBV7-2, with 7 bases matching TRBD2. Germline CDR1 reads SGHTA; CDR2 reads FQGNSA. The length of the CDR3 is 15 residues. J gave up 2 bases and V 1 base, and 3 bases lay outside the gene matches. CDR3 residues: CASSLVGGITDTQYF. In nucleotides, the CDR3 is TGTGCCAGCAGCTTAGTCGGGGGGATCACAGATACGCAGTATTTT.

The CDR3 region is CASSGIAGLVETQYF. In nucleotides, the CDR3 is TGTGCCAGCAGTGGAATAGCGGGACTCGTAGAGACCCAGTACTTC. The genes are TRBV6-1 and TRBJ2-5; 8 bases align to TRBD2. The germline V gene encodes CDR1 MNHNS and CDR2 SASEGT. The J segment lost 4 bases and the V segment lost 4 bases, leaving 8 bases of the junction unmatched. The CDR3 covers 15 residues.

The CDR3 DNA reads TGCGCCAGCAGCTTGGCGTTGGGAGATCAGCCCCAGCATTTT. It codes for CASSLALGDQPQHF. The chain joins TRBV5-1 to TRBJ1-5, with D unclear. Germline-derived CDR1 and CDR2 are SGHRS and YFSETQ. The CDR3 sequence is 14 residues long. The V end was cut by 0 bases, the J end by 5 bases, with 9 bases between. Full variable domain (rest looked up from reference TRBV5-1 and TRBJ1-5): KAGVTQTPRYLIKTRGQQVTLSCSPISGHRSVSWYQQTPGQGLQFLFEYFSETQRNKGNFPGRFSGRQFSNSRSEMNVSTLELGDSALYLCASSLALGDQPQHFGDGTRLSIL.

The CDR3 sequence: CASSYSRDTGDSPLHF. CDR3 DNA sequence: TGTGCCAGCAGTTACTCTAGGGATACAGGGGATTCACCCCTCCACTTT. The rearrangement uses TRBV6-5 and TRBJ1-6, with 7 bases matching TRBD1. The CDR3 runs 16 residues. Germline lookup yields CDR1 MNHEY and CDR2 SVGAGI. J was trimmed by 8 bases and V by 0 bases; bases with no gene match: 7.

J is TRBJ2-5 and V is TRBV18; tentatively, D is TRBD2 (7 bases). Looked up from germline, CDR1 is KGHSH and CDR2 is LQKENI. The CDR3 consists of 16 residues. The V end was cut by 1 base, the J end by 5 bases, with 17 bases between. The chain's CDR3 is CASSPRGEGGGETQYF. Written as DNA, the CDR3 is TGTGCCAGCTCACCACGCGGAGAAGGGGGAGGGGAGACCCAGTACTTC.

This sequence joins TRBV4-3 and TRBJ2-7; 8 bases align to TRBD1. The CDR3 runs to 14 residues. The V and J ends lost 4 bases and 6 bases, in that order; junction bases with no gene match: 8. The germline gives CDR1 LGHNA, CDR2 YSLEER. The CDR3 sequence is CASSPGTGGGEQYF. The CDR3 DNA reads TGCGCCAGCAGCCCCGGGACAGGAGGGGGCGAGCAGTACTTC.

CDR3 protein: CASSPPDRHEGETQYF. Here the CDR3 DNA reads TGTGCCAGCAGCCCGCCCGATAGACACGAAGGAGAGACCCAGTACTTC. V gene TRBV7-2 combines with J gene TRBJ2-5; the D is unclear. Germline assignment: CDR1 SGHTA and CDR2 FQGNSA. Trimming cost V 5 bases and J 4 bases, with 20 bases left between them. The CDR3 sequence is 16 residues long.

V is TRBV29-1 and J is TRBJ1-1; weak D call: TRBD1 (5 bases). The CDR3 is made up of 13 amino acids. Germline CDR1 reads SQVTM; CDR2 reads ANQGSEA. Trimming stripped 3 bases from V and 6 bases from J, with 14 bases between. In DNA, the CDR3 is TGCAGCGTTGATACAGGCCGCGACGCTGAAGCTTTCTTT. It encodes CSVDTGRDAEAFF.

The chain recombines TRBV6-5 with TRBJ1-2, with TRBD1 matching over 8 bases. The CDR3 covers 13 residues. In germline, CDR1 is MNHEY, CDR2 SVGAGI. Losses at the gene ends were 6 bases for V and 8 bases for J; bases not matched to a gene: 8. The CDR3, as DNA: TGTGCCAGCAGGACAGGGGAGATGAGCGGCTACACCTTC. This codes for CASRTGEMSGYTF.

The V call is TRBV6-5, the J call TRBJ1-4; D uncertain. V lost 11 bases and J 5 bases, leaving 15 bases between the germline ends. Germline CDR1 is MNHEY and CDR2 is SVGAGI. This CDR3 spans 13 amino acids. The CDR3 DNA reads TGTGCCGTGTCGGAGGGTTTGAATGAAAAACTGTTTTTT. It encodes CAVSEGLNEKLFF.